This is a list of T cell receptor beta chains from one sample in a study of T cells after yellow fever vaccination. TCRdb fed the 5' RACE reads into MiXCR, producing one record per CDR3 protein. Of approximately 300,000 distinct CDR3 sequences in the sample, around 11% were seen once. The sample was CD4+ T cells sorted from PBMCs, taken 45 days after the yellow fever booster vaccination. The receptors originated from a man aged 18 to 35 who received the YFV17D yellow fever vaccine. CDR3s include the opening cysteine and the closing phenylalanine or tryptophan. The order of the fields is CDR3 protein, CDR3 DNA, J gene, D gene, clone size, V gene. D genes are given only for firm matches. Only some rows state a clone size, as once, few, many or a class for expanded clones.

CSARVQTNYGYTF,TGCAGTGCTAGAGTACAGACAAACTATGGCTACACCTTC,TRBJ1-2,-,-,TRBV20-1
CASSLHGEQFF,TGTGCCAGCAGCCTCCACGGTGAGCAGTTCTTC,TRBJ2-1,-,few,TRBV3-1
CASSYSGTVMSETQYF,TGTGCCAGCAGTTACTCAGGGACAGTCATGTCAGAGACCCAGTACTTC,TRBJ2-5,TRBD1,-,TRBV6-5
CASSQGLAGDYEQYF,TGTGCCAGCAGCCAGGGACTAGCGGGGGACTACGAGCAGTACTTC,TRBJ2-7,TRBD2,many,TRBV4-2
CASSLGPRSYEQYF,TGTGCCAGCAGCTTGGGGCCCCGATCCTACGAGCAGTACTTC,TRBJ2-7,-,few,TRBV5-8
CASSLGVGGLGSEQFF,TGTGCCAGCAGCTTGGGGGTAGGGGGCCTCGGGAGTGAGCAGTTCTTC,TRBJ2-1,-,few,TRBV5-4
CASSLDGQGAYEQYF,TGTGCCAGCAGCTTAGATGGACAGGGTGCCTACGAGCAGTACTTC,TRBJ2-7,TRBD1,few,TRBV11-2
CASSTGEIGNQPQHF,TGTGCCAGCTCCACAGGGGAGATCGGCAATCAGCCCCAGCATTTT,TRBJ1-5,TRBD1,few,TRBV12-3/TRBV12-4
CAAKVPNTGELFF,TGTGCCGCGAAAGTCCCGAACACCGGGGAGCTGTTTTTT,TRBJ2-2,-,many,TRBV6-1
CASGKGQIGSPLHF,TGTGCCAGCGGCAAGGGACAGATCGGGTCACCCCTCCACTTT,TRBJ1-6,TRBD1,-,TRBV28
CASSNTAGYNEKLFF,TGTGCCAGCAGCAATACCGCGGGATATAATGAAAAACTGTTTTTT,TRBJ1-4,-,few,TRBV5-6
CASSLALGGARSGELFF,TGTGCCAGCAGTCTGGCCTTGGGGGGGGCTCGGTCCGGGGAGCTGTTTTTT,TRBJ2-2,-,-,TRBV6-5
CAATSGYNEQFF,TGTGCCGCGACTAGCGGGTACAATGAGCAGTTCTTC,TRBJ2-1,TRBD2,few,TRBV10-3
CASARRGSVYGYTF,TGTGCCAGCGCCCGAAGAGGTAGTGTATATGGCTACACCTTC,TRBJ1-2,-,-,TRBV25-1
CASSEGTALGYTF,TGTGCCAGCAGTGAGGGGACAGCGTTAGGCTACACCTTC,TRBJ1-2,TRBD1,-,TRBV2
CASGPPGGVNGTDTQYF,TGTGCTAGTGGCCCTCCGGGGGGGGTTAACGGAACAGATACGCAGTATTTT,TRBJ2-3,TRBD2,-,TRBV12-5
CAISESSDPGGNTIYF,TGTGCCATCAGTGAAAGTTCGGACCCCGGCGGAAACACCATATATTTT,TRBJ1-3,-,few,TRBV10-3
CASSSTGGHEKLFF,TGTGCCAGCAGCTCGACAGGGGGACATGAAAAACTGTTTTTT,TRBJ1-4,TRBD1,-,TRBV6-5
CSASFGGNIQYF,TGCAGTGCTAGTTTCGGGGGGAACATTCAGTACTTC,TRBJ2-4,TRBD2,few,TRBV20-1
CASSALLGTVRTDTQYF,TGCGCCAGCAGCGCCCTACTGGGGACCGTCCGCACAGATACGCAGTATTTT,TRBJ2-3,-,-,TRBV5-1
CASSGSGTALEEQFF,TGTGCCAGCAGTGGTTCCGGGACAGCCTTAGAGGAGCAGTTCTTC,TRBJ2-1,TRBD1,many,TRBV25-1
CASSRTGLGTDTQYF,TGTGCCAGCAGCCGTACGGGGCTGGGGACAGATACGCAGTATTTT,TRBJ2-3,-,many,TRBV11-2
CAWSVLAGSREQYF,TGTGCCTGGAGTGTACTGGCCGGCTCCCGGGAGCAGTACTTC,TRBJ2-7,-,-,TRBV30